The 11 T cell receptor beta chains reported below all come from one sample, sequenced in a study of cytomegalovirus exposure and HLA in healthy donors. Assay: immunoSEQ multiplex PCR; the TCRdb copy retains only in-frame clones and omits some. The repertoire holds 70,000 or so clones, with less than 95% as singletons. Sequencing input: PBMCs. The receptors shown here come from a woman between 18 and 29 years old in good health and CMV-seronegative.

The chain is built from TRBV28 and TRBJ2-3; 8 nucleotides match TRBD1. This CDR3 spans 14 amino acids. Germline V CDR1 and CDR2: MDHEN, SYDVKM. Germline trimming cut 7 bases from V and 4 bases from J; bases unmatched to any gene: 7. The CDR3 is CASKEGTGSDTQYF. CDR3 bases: TGTGCCAGCAAAGAGGGGACAGGATCAGATACGCAGTATTTT.

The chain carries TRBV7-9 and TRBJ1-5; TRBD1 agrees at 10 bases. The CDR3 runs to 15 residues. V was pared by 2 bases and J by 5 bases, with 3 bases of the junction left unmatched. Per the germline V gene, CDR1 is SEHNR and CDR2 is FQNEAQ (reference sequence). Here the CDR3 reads CASSLTGTGDQPQHF. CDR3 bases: TGTGCCAGCAGCTTAACCGGGACAGGGGATCAGCCCCAGCATTTT.

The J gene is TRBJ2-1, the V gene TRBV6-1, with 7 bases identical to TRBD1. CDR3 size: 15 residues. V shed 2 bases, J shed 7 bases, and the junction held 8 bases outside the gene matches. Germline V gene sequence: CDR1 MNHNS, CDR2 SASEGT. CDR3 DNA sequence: TGTGCCAGCAGTGAATGGGTAGGGGGCTCGAATGAGCAGTTCTTC. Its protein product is CASSEWVGGSNEQFF.

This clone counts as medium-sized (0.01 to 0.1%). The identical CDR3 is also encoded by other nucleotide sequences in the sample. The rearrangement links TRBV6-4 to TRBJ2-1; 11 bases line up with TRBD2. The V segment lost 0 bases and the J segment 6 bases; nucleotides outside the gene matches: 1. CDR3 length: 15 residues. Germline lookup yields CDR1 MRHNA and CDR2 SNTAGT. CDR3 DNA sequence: TGTGCCAGCAGTGACTCTAGCGGGGGGGCCAATGAGCAGTTCTTC. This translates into CASSDSSGGANEQFF.

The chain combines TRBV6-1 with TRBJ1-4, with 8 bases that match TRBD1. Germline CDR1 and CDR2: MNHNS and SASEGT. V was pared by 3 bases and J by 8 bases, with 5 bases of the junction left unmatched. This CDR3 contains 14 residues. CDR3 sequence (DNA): TGTGCCAGCAGTGAGGACAGGGTTCGGGAAAAACTGTTTTTT. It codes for CASSEDRVREKLFF.

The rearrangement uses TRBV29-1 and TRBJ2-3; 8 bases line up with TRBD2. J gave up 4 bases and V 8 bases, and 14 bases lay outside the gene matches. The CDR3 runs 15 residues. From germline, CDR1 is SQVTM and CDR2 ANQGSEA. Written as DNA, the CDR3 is TGCAGCCTGGCGGGGGGCCGGACGGGGGCAGATACGCAGTATTTT. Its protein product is CSLAGGRTGADTQYF.

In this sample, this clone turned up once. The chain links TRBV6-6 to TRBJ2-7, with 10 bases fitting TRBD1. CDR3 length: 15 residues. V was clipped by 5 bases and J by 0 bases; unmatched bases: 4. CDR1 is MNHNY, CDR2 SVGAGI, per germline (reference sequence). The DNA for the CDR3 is TGTGCCAGCAGTCCCAGGGACAGGGGCTCCTACGAGCAGTACTTC. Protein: CASSPRDRGSYEQYF.

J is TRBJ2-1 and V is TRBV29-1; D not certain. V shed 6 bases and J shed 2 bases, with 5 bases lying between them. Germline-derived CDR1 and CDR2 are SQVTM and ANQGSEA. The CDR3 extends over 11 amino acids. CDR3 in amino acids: CSVPAYNEQFF. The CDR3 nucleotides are TGCAGCGTCCCCGCCTACAATGAGCAGTTCTTC.

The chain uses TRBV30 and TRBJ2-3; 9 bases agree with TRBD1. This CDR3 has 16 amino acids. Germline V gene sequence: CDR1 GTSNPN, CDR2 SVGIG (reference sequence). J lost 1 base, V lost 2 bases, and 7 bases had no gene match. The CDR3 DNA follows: TGTGCCTGGAGTTCCTCGGGACAGGGCGGCACAGATACGCAGTATTTT. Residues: CAWSSSGQGGTDTQYF.

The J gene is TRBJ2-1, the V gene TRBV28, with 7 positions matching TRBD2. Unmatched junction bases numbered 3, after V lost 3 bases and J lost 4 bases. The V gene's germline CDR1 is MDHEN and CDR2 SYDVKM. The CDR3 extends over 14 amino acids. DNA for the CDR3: TGTGCCAGCAGTTTCGAGCGGGATTACAATGAGCAGTTCTTC. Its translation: CASSFERDYNEQFF.

This CDR3 reads CASSVARGGGVTGELFF. The CDR3 region has the DNA TGTGCCAGCAGCGTAGCTCGAGGGGGGGGCGTCACCGGGGAGCTGTTTTTT. The gene calls are TRBV9 and TRBJ2-2, with a possible D match to TRBD2 (7 bases). Germline loops: CDR1 SGDLS, CDR2 YYNGEE. Trimming cost V 0 bases and J 4 bases, with 16 bases left between them. The CDR3 is 17 residues long.